Below, 21 T cell receptor beta chains from the same sample are listed, as sequenced in a study of control samples from healthy donors and cancer patients. TCRdb keeps only in-frame clones here, not all; method: immunoSEQ multiplex PCR. The sample has 100,000 to 120,000 clones; over 75% are singletons. The sample taken for sequencing was PBMCs. Source of these receptors: a woman aged 55-70 years with lung cancer.

This clone has only one observation. The chain combines TRBV7-9 with TRBJ2-5; no reliable D call. CDR1 is SEHNR and CDR2 is FQNEAQ in the germline V gene (reference sequence). This CDR3 contains 14 residues. Trimming took off 6 bases at V and 0 bases at J, with 11 bases between the two ends. The CDR3 DNA reads as TGTGCCAGCAGTCATTCTTCGGACCAAGAGACCCAGTACTTC. Translated: CASSHSSDQETQYF. Combining the CDR3 with reference TRBV7-9 and TRBJ2-5 gives the whole variable domain DTGVSQNPRHKITKRGQNVTFRCDPISEHNRLYWYRQTLGQGPEFLTYFQNEAQLEKSRLLSDRFSAERPKGSFSTLEIQRTEQGDSAMYLCASSHSSDQETQYFGPGTRLLVL.

The rearrangement links TRBV3-1 (or the pseudogene TRBV3-2) to TRBJ1-1; D uncertain. The ends were cut back, 0 bases at V and 8 bases at J, with 7 bases in the middle. This CDR3 spans 12 amino acids. Germline V gene sequence: CDR1 LGHDT, CDR2 YNNKEL (reference sequence). This chain's CDR3 is CASSQERSEAFF. The CDR3 DNA follows: TGTGCCAGCAGCCAAGAGAGGAGCGAAGCTTTCTTT.

In the case of this clone: The same CDR3 arises from other DNA sequences in this sample as well. The chain employs TRBV6-2 or TRBV6-3 and TRBJ2-7; D remains unclear. The CDR3 loop spans 12 amino acids. Deletions cut 4 bases from V and 1 base from J, with 5 bases between. Germline V gene sequence: CDR1 MNHEY, CDR2 SVGEGT. For the CDR3, the DNA is TGTGCCAGCAGTTTCTCGTCCTACGAGCAGTACTTC. Residues: CASSFSSYEQYF.

The chain couples TRBV7-3 to TRBJ1-2; tentative D call: TRBD1 (5 bases). This CDR3 region has 13 residues. The V end lost 2 bases, the J end lost 7 bases, and 11 bases lay between the germline ends. Germline CDR1 SGHTA, CDR2 FQGTGA. The CDR3 bases are TGTGCCAGCAGCTTAGGTTGGGGGAGTGGCTACACCTTC. Its protein is CASSLGWGSGYTF.

The chain uses TRBV4-1 and TRBJ1-1; no definite D call. There are 14 residues in the CDR3. Germline-derived CDR1 and CDR2 are MGHRA and YSYEKL. Trimming removed 3 bases from V and 0 bases from J, with 8 bases in between. CDR3 in amino acids: CASSHQQLNTEAFF. The DNA for the CDR3 is TGCGCCAGCAGCCATCAACAGCTGAACACTGAAGCTTTCTTT.

The gene calls are TRBV5-1 and TRBJ2-3, with 10 bases aligning to TRBD2. V was pared by 8 bases and J by 3 bases, with 9 bases of the junction left unmatched. This CDR3 comprises 15 residues. Germline assignment: CDR1 SGHRS and CDR2 YFSETQ. CDR3 bases: TGCGCCAGTTACGGGGTAGCGGGGGGAACAGATACGCAGTATTTT. Amino acids: CASYGVAGGTDTQYF. Looking up the rest from reference TRBV5-1 and TRBJ2-3 gives the full variable domain: KAGVTQTPRYLIKTRGQQVTLSCSPISGHRSVSWYQQTPGQGLQFLFEYFSETQRNKGNFPGRFSGRQFSNSRSEMNVSTLELGDSALYLCASYGVAGGTDTQYFGPGTRLTVL.

V usage is TRBV5-1 and J usage is TRBJ1-1; 9 nucleotides match TRBD1. The V segment lost 3 bases and the J segment 3 bases; nucleotides outside the gene matches: 0. The CDR3 loop spans 13 amino acids. From germline, CDR1 is SGHRS and CDR2 YFSETQ. The CDR3 bases are TGCGCCAGCAGCTGGGACAGGGACACTGAAGCTTTCTTT. Translation gives CASSWDRDTEAFF.

This chain uses TRBV29-1 with TRBJ1-1, with a weak D call TRBD1 (5 bases). The V and J ends lost 7 bases and 12 bases respectively, with 18 bases between them. The CDR3 is 11 amino acids. Per germline, CDR1 SQVTM and CDR2 ANQGSEA. CDR3 amino acids: CSAWDGATTFF. The CDR3 DNA reads as TGCAGCGCATGGGATGGGGCAACAACTTTCTTT.

V gene TRBV6-5 combines with J gene TRBJ1-1, with 8 positions matching TRBD1. Per germline, CDR1 MNHEY and CDR2 SVGAGI. V dropped 6 bases and J dropped 5; count of bases not matched to a gene: 5. The CDR3 loop spans 13 amino acids. The chain's CDR3 is CASSQQGATEAFF. DNA of the CDR3: TGTGCCAGCAGCCAGCAGGGGGCAACTGAAGCTTTCTTT.

The gene calls are TRBV6-5 and TRBJ1-1; a possible D gene is TRBD1 (6 bases). Per germline, CDR1 MNHEY and CDR2 SVGAGI. The V end lost 2 bases, the J end lost 0 bases, and 13 bases lay between the germline ends. This CDR3 spans 16 amino acids. The CDR3 region is CASSYEGTFMNTEAFF. As DNA, the CDR3 is TGTGCCAGCAGTTACGAAGGGACATTCATGAACACTGAAGCTTTCTTT.

The table lists this clone with a few counts. The chain joins TRBV2 to TRBJ2-7; D is undetermined. Germline loops: CDR1 SNHLY, CDR2 FYNNEI. This CDR3 region has 12 residues. V lost 6 bases, J lost 4 bases, and 10 bases lay in between. This CDR3 is CASSLEGYEQYF. CDR3 nucleotide sequence: TGTGCCAGCAGCCTGGAAGGGTACGAGCAGTACTTC.

The chain combines TRBV3-1 (or the pseudogene TRBV3-2) with TRBJ1-5; unclear D gene. Trimming removed 0 bases from V and 4 bases from J, with 10 bases in between. CDR1 is LGHDT, CDR2 YNNKEL, per germline (reference sequence). The CDR3 runs to 15 residues. CDR3 in amino acids: CASSQDGSGNQPQHF. The CDR3 DNA is TGTGCCAGCAGCCAAGATGGGTCGGGAAATCAGCCCCAGCATTTT.

The V and J genes are TRBV12-5 and TRBJ1-1; 9 nucleotides line up with TRBD1. The CDR3 is 13 amino acids. CDR1 and CDR2 from the germline V gene are LGHNT and FRNRAP. Unmatched junction bases numbered 1, after V lost 4 bases and J lost 4 bases. CDR3 residues: CASGSQGATEAFF. CDR3 coding DNA: TGTGCTAGTGGTTCACAGGGGGCCACTGAAGCTTTCTTT.

This rearrangement joins TRBV27 to TRBJ2-4; tentative D call: TRBD2 (5 bases). Trimming removed 7 bases at V and 0 bases at J, with 13 bases between. Germline values: CDR1 MNHEY, CDR2 SMNVEV (reference sequence). The CDR3 has 15 residues. The CDR3 sequence is CASTPLDSAKNIQYF. CDR3 bases: TGTGCCAGCACCCCCCTGGACTCAGCCAAAAACATTCAGTACTTC.

This clone was seen a handful of times. This chain connects TRBV29-1 to TRBJ2-1; the match to TRBD1 covers 9 bases. Germline V gene data show CDR1 as SQVTM and CDR2 as ANQGSEA. CDR3 length equals 16 residues. Trimming removed 1 base from V and 2 bases from J; junction bases left unmatched: 6. The CDR3: CSVEVVDRGAYNEQFF. The DNA for the CDR3 is TGCAGCGTTGAAGTGGTAGACAGGGGGGCCTACAATGAGCAGTTCTTC.

The V gene is TRBV5-4, the J gene TRBJ2-1, with D possibly matching TRBD2 (5 bases). The CDR3 has 15 amino acids. CDR1 and CDR2 from the germline V gene are SGHNT and YYREEE (reference sequence). The V gene lost 4 bases and the J gene lost 4 bases, with 15 bases spanning the gap. The CDR3: CASSPRPEEYNEQFF. CDR3 coding DNA: TGTGCCAGCAGCCCCCGGCCGGAGGAGTACAATGAGCAGTTCTTC.

The CDR3 sequence is CASSPPRGAPRGELFF. The CDR3 DNA reads as TGTGCCAGCAGCCCCCCCAGGGGGGCACCGAGGGGGGAGCTGTTTTTT. The genes are TRBV11-2 and TRBJ2-2, with D perhaps matching TRBD1 (7 bases). This CDR3 contains 16 residues. V gave up 5 bases and J gave up 8 bases, with 21 bases separating them. Germline CDR1 and CDR2: SGHAT and FQNNGV. Full variable domain (missing parts from reference TRBV11-2 and TRBJ2-2): EAGVAQSPRYKIIEKRQSVAFWCNPISGHATLYWYQQILGQGPKLLIQFQNNGVVDDSQLPKDRFSAERLKGVDSTLKIQPAKLEDSAVYLCASSPPRGAPRGELFFGEGSRLTVL.

The chain combines TRBV5-4 with TRBJ1-4, with a possible D match to TRBD1 (6 bases). Trimming removed 4 bases from V and 8 bases from J, with 18 bases in between. CDR3 length: 15 residues. The germline V gene has CDR1 SGHNT and CDR2 YYREEE (reference sequence). The CDR3 is CASSLQGVGGEKLFF. DNA for the CDR3: TGTGCCAGCAGCCTACAGGGCGTAGGAGGGGAAAAACTGTTTTTT.

This chain links TRBV5-4 with TRBJ2-6; TRBD1 matches 8 bases. With V trimmed by 0 bases and J by 0 bases, 5 bases remained unmatched. Germline V lookup: CDR1 SGHNT, CDR2 YYREEE (reference sequence). CDR3 length equals 18 residues. Written as DNA, the CDR3 is TGTGCCAGCAGCTTGGCGGGACAGGCCGACTCTGGGGCCAACGTCCTGACTTTC. Its translation is CASSLAGQADSGANVLTF.

This rearrangement joins TRBV28 to TRBJ2-2; 10 bases line up with TRBD2. With V trimmed by 6 bases and J by 6 bases, 13 bases remained unmatched. Germline-derived CDR1 and CDR2 are MDHEN and SYDVKM. This CDR3 comprises 17 residues. The CDR3 nucleotides read TGTGCCAGCAGGGTTTCTAGCGGGAGCAAGCGTCCCGGGGAGCTGTTTTTT. Translated, it gives CASRVSSGSKRPGELFF.

The V gene is TRBV7-2, the J gene TRBJ1-4; TRBD1 might be the D (5 bases). The germline V gene has CDR1 SGHTA and CDR2 FQGNSA. V lost 6 bases to trimming and J lost 0 bases, with 11 bases between them. The CDR3 sequence is 15 residues long. The CDR3 region has the DNA TGTGCCAGCAGTACTACAGGAGCAACTAATGAAAAACTGTTTTTT. The encoded protein is CASSTTGATNEKLFF.